This T cell receptor (beta chain) was profiled in a study of low-dose radiotherapy and immunotherapy resistance in tumors. About the research overall: Per fraction, Cohort 2 was given 1 Gy every two weeks, accumulating a total of 13 Gy over 26 weeks.

Both TCRalpha and TCRbeta chains were reverse transcribed with V-gene-specific primers. Both a constant-region primer and a V-primer adapter served to amplify TCRs across roughly 22 PCR cycles. MiXCR, applied by TCRdb to the reads, yields one record per CDR3 protein. This table has over 70,000 distinct CDR3 sequences, 30% to 40% appearing once. As for time point: before trial treatment. Low-dose radiotherapy, low-dose cyclophosphamide, aspirin, ipilimumab and nivolumab were all given to the donors. Patients with advanced, tumor-infiltrating lymphocyte-negative solid tumors were eligible. The V end lost 2 bases, the J end lost 5 bases, and 12 bases lay between the germline ends. The germline gives CDR1 GTSNPN, CDR2 SVGIG (reference sequence). The CDR3 is 13 residues long. This clonotype was seen more than once but under ten times.

V usage is TRBV30 and J usage is TRBJ1-1; D is ambiguous. The sequencing here drew on PBMCs, taken before treatment. This clonotype was sampled from a female donor with ovarian cancer. The CDR3 sequence is CAWSHLMVTEAFF. As DNA, the CDR3 is TGTGCCTGGAGTCACTTGATGGTAACTGAAGCTTTCTTT.